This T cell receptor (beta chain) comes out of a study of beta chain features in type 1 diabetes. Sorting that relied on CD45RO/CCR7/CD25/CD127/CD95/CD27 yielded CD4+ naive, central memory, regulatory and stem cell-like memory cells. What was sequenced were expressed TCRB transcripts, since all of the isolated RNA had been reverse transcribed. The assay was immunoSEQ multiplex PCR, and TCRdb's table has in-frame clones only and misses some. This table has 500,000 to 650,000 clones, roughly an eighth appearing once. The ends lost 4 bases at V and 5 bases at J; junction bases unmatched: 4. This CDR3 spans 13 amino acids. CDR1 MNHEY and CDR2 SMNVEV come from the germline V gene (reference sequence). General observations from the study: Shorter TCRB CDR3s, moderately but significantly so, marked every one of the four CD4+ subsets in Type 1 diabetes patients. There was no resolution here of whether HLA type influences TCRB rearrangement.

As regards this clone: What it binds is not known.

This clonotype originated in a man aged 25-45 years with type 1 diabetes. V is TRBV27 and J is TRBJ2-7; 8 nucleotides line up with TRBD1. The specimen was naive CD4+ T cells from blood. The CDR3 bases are TGTGCCAGCAGTTCTACAGGGGGTCACGAGCAGTACTTC. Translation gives CASSSTGGHEQYF.